This record concerns one T cell receptor (beta chain) sequence. The data derive from a study of blood T cell repertoires in COVID-19. Study background: Samples of COVID-19 (acute and convalescent) were obtained from the United States, Italy and Spain. PBMCs, B-cell-depleted T cells, or T cells were the source of the cDNA or gDNA that made up the material.

Germline V gives CDR1 SGHNT, CDR2 YYREEE (reference sequence). V lost 0 bases, J lost 4 bases, and 5 bases stayed unmatched. The CDR3 runs 16 residues. TCRdb's copy holds only in-frame clones and misses some; the assay was immunoSEQ multiplex PCR. Here the sample spans tens of thousands of clones, 80% to 90% being singletons. The sequenced material came from peripheral blood. The clonotype was recovered from a human donor in a cohort sampled during active COVID-19. The chain joins TRBV5-4 to TRBJ2-1; the match to TRBD2 covers 9 bases. This chain's CDR3 is CASSLGATSGYNEQFF. Written as DNA, the CDR3 is TGTGCCAGCAGCTTGGGGGCGACTAGCGGTTACAATGAGCAGTTCTTC.